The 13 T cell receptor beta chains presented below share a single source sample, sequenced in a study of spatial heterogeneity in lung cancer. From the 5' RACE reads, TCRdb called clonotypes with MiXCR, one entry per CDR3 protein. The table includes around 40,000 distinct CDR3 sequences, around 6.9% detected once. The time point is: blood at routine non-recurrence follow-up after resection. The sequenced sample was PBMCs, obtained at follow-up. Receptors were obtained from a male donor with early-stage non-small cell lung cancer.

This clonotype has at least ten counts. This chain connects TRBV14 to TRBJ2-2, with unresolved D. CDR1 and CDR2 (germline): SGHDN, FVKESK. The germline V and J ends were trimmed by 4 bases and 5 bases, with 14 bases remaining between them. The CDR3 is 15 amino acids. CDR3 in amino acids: CASSLMGMLTGELFF. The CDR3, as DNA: TGTGCCAGCAGCCTCATGGGTATGCTAACCGGGGAGCTGTTTTTT.

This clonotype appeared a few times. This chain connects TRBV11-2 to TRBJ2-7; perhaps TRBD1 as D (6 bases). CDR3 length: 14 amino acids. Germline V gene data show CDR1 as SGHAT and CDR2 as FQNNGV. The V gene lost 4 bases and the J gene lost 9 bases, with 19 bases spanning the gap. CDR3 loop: CASSSQGLVIGQYF. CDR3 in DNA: TGTGCCAGCAGCTCCCAGGGGCTGGTCATCGGGCAGTACTTC.

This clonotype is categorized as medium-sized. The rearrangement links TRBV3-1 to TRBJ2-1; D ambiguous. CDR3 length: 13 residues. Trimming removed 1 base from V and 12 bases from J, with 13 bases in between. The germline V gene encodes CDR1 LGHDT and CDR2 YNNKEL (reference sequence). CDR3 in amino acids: CASSQVGTVLQFF. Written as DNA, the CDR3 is TGTGCCAGCAGCCAAGTCGGTACAGTGCTGCAGTTCTTC.

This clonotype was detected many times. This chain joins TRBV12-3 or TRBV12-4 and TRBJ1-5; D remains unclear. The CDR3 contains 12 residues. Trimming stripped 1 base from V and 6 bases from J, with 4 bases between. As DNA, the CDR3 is TGTGCCAGCAGTTTAGTTGGTCAGCCCCAGCATTTT. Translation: CASSLVGQPQHF.

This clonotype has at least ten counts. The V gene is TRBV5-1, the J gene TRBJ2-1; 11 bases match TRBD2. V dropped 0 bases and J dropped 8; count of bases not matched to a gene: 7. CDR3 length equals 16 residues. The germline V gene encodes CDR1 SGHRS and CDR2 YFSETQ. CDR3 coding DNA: TGCGCCAGCAGCTTGGTCCCTAGCGGGGGGATATATGAGCAGTTCTTC. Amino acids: CASSLVPSGGIYEQFF.

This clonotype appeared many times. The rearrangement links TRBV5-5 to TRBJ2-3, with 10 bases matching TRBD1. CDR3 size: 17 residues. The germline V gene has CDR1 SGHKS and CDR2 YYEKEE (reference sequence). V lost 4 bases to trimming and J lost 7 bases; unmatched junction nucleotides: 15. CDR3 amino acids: CASSAKDRGRSTYTQYF. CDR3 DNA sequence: TGTGCCAGCAGCGCCAAGGACAGGGGGAGATCTACTTATACGCAGTATTTT.

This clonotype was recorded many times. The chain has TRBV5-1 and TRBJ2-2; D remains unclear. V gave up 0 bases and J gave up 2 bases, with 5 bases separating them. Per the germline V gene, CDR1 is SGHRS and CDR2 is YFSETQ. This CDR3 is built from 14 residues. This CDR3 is CASSLATNTGELFF. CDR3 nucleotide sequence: TGCGCCAGCAGCTTGGCCACTAACACCGGGGAGCTGTTTTTT.

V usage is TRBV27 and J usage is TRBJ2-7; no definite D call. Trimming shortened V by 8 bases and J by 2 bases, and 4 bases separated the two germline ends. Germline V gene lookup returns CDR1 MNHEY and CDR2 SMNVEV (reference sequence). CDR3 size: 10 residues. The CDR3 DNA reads TGTGCCAGCGGAGCCTACGAGCAGTACTTC. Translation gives CASGAYEQYF.

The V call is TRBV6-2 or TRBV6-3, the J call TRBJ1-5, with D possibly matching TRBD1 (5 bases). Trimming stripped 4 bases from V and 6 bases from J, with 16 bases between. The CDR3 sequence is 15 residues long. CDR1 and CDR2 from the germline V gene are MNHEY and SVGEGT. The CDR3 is CASSSQQGNLQPQHF. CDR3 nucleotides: TGTGCCAGCAGTTCTCAGCAGGGAAACCTTCAGCCCCAGCATTTT.

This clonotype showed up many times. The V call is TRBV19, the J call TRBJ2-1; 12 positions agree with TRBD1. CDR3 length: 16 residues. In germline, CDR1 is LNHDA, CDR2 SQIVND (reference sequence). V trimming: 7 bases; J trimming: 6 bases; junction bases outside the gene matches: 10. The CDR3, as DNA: TGTGCCAGTACCATGGGTGGGGGACAGGGGGCCAATGAGCAGTTCTTC. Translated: CASTMGGGQGANEQFF.

CDR3 in amino acids: CASTGTLGTYGYTF. CDR3 DNA sequence: TGTGCCTCCACTGGGACTCTCGGGACCTATGGCTACACCTTC. The chain combines TRBV19 with TRBJ1-2, with D perhaps TRBD1 (5 bases). The CDR3 has 14 residues. The germline V gene has CDR1 LNHDA and CDR2 SQIVND (reference sequence). V was trimmed by 11 bases and J by 4 bases, leaving 20 bases between them.

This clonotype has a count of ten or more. CDR3 nucleotide sequence: TGTGCCAGTAGTCCCGGGACTGAAGCTTTCTTT. Translating gives CASSPGTEAFF. The chain employs TRBV19 and TRBJ1-1; no reliable D call. V lost 5 bases and J lost 5, with 6 bases in between. Looked up from germline, CDR1 is LNHDA and CDR2 is SQIVND (reference sequence). The CDR3 extends over 11 amino acids.

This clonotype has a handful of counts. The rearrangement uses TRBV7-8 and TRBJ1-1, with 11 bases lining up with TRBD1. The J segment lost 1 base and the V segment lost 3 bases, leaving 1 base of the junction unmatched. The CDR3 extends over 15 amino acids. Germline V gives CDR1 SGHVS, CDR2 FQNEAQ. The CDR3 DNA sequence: TGTGCCAGCAGCTTCGGACAGGGGGCGAACACTGAAGCTTTCTTT. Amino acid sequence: CASSFGQGANTEAFF.